In this sample, the clone carrying this T cell receptor beta chain turned up many times. Its antigen is not identified. The record originates from a study of CD8 T cells in ankylosing spondylitis. The CDR3 runs to 15 residues. The V gene's germline CDR1 is DFQATT and CDR2 SNEGSKA (reference sequence). V shed 5 bases and J 5 bases; nucleotides not matched to a gene: 10. The authors made TCR beta libraries by quantitative 5'-RACE with molecular barcodes. MiXCR, run by TCRdb on the 5' RACE reads, gives a single entry per CDR3 protein. The data show 750,000 to 850,000 distinct CDR3 sequences, 10% to 15% seen once. Whole-study findings and limits: Disease-linked clones were CD8+ and relatively rare in peripheral blood. Matched ankylosing spondylitis synovial fluid reportedly showed significant enrichment of disease-linked clones. A TCR beta motif of eight highly homologous variants appeared characteristic of ankylosing spondylitis blood. Reactive arthritis synovial fluid and blood were previously reported to contain some motif variants.

Sequencing used blood, either unsorted or a sorted T cell fraction (not recorded which). This sequence joins TRBV20-1 and TRBJ2-2; TRBD1 aligns across 8 bases. The TCR originated in a male donor with ankylosing spondylitis. The CDR3 region has the DNA TGCAGTGCTTCTACAGGGGGAATCAATACCGGGGAGCTGTTTTTT. This codes for CSASTGGINTGELFF.